The clone carrying this TCR beta chain occurred many times. Its specificity is not known. These data belong to a study of T cells in Graves' hyperthyroidism and ophthalmopathy. Study-level findings and limits: The blood repertoire included most of the expanded thyroid clonotypes above 0.001.

Among ophthalmopathy patients, the Clinical Activity Score reached at least 3, the NOSPECS grade reached at least 4, and duration remained under 3 months. Fresh peripheral blood, roughly 9.3 ml, was the source of the PBMCs. The investigators amplified TCR beta CDR3 regions from RNA transcripts. TCR CDR3 regions were first amplified by RT-PCR with HTBI primers. Each CDR3 protein gets one entry after TCRdb re-called the multiplex PCR reads with MiXCR. The table lists a few hundred thousand distinct CDR3 sequences, 13% to 15% of them singletons. The V end was cut by 1 base, the J end by 5 bases, with 17 bases between. This CDR3 is built from 17 residues. Germline lookup yields CDR1 MNHEY and CDR2 SMNVEV (reference sequence).

The TCR was taken from a woman aged 30 to 39 with Graves' ophthalmopathy. This chain connects TRBV27 to TRBJ1-4, with a weak D call TRBD1 (5 bases). The sequenced sample consisted of blood. CDR3 protein: CASSLFFWGSQNEKLFF. The CDR3 DNA reads TGTGCCAGCAGTTTATTTTTTTGGGGGTCCCAGAATGAAAAACTGTTTTTT.